This paragraph reports one T cell receptor beta chain. At the DNA level, this CDR3 is encoded by other sequences in the same sample as well. In germline, CDR1 is MNHEY, CDR2 SVGAGI. Between the trimmed V and J ends, which lost 6 bases and 1 base, there was a span of 13 bases. The CDR3 sequence is 15 residues long. PCR primers comprised 60 Vbeta and 13 Jbeta primers. Repertoires were generated with immunoSEQ multiplex PCR, while TCRdb's copy carries only in-frame clones and drops some. This repertoire shows 160,000 or so clones, 65% to 85% found once; its top ten account for around 6.5%. The source of the sample is a study of cytomegalovirus exposure and HLA in healthy donors.

The V gene is TRBV6-5, the J gene TRBJ1-5, with D perhaps matching TRBD1 (6 bases). The sample consisted of PBMCs. This TCR derives from a male donor in good health and CMV-seropositive. The CDR3 DNA reads TGTGCCAGCAGCCTCACAGGGTTAAGCAATCAGCCCCAGCATTTT. It codes for CASSLTGLSNQPQHF.